These T cell receptor beta chains were read from a single sample in a study of cytomegalovirus exposure and HLA in healthy donors. The method was immunoSEQ multiplex PCR; TCRdb's version includes in-frame clones alone and lacks a portion of them. The sample contains 240,000 or so clones, around 81% of which appear only once. Sequencing used PBMCs. Receptors were obtained from a woman aged 55 to 70 in good health and CMV-seropositive. CDR3s leave out the opening cysteine and the closing phenylalanine or tryptophan. D genes are given only for firm matches.

j_gene,d_gene,v_gene,CDR3aa
TRBJ1-2,TRBD1,TRBV29-1,SVEEAGGIVGGYT
TRBJ1-2,-,TRBV6-6,ATGGDGYT
TRBJ2-7,-,TRBV7-3,ASSSQVGYEQY
TRBJ2-3,-,TRBV9,ASSVGNGNTDTQY
TRBJ2-2,TRBD2,TRBV14,ASRELLAGVPGELF
TRBJ2-7,TRBD1,TRBV5-4,ASRGTGSYEQY
TRBJ1-1,TRBD1,TRBV5-4,ASSSGTGDEAF
TRBJ1-5,-,TRBV7-6,ASSPFQGQDQPQH
-,-,TRBV6-1,ASSATRGYEQY
TRBJ1-4,-,TRBV6-5,ASSYAGAGTNEKLF
TRBJ2-3,TRBD1,TRBV27,ASSWGQGLLTDTQY
TRBJ2-2,TRBD1,TRBV7-9,ASSPRTGRTGELF
TRBJ2-3,-,TRBV7-3,ASSPRMGDTQY
TRBJ1-1,-,TRBV18,ASSPLPTRMNTEAF
TRBJ1-5,TRBD1,TRBV30,AWSTGGGNQPQH